This TCR beta chain was retrieved from a study of follicular helper T cells after annual influenza vaccination. Study-wide results and limits: Day 7 ICOS+CD38+ clones were most often found later in ICOS-CD38- cTfh cells. Plasmablast frequency change correlated with clonality change in ICOS+CD38+ cTfh.

The time point is: 2014-2015 season, 7 days after vaccination. Adults were given seasonal inactivated influenza vaccine, and blood CD4 subsets were sorted before and after vaccination. Each time point used about 35 to 110 mL of blood. The length of the CDR3 is 11 residues. Trimming cost V 6 bases and J 2 bases, with 7 bases left between them. CDR1 is DFQATT and CDR2 is SNEGSKA in the germline V gene (reference sequence). On this clone itself: Its target is not known.

This table comes from immunoSEQ multiplex PCR, and its TCRdb copy is limited to in-frame clones, with some not included. Found here are roughly 15,000 clones, approximately 88% of them singletons; the top ten hold approximately 1.3%. The sample consisted of CXCR5+ CD38- circulating T follicular helper cells from blood, taken 7 days after influenza vaccination. Specified subset: circulating Tfh, non-naive CD4+CXCR5+PD-1+ (ICOS+CD38+ or ICOS-CD38-). This TCR was sampled from an adult who received the influenza vaccine. V usage is TRBV20-1 and J usage is TRBJ2-5; TRBD2 is a possible D gene (6 bases). This CDR3 is CSARDQETQYF. CDR3 bases: TGCAGTGCGCGGGATCAAGAGACCCAGTACTTC.